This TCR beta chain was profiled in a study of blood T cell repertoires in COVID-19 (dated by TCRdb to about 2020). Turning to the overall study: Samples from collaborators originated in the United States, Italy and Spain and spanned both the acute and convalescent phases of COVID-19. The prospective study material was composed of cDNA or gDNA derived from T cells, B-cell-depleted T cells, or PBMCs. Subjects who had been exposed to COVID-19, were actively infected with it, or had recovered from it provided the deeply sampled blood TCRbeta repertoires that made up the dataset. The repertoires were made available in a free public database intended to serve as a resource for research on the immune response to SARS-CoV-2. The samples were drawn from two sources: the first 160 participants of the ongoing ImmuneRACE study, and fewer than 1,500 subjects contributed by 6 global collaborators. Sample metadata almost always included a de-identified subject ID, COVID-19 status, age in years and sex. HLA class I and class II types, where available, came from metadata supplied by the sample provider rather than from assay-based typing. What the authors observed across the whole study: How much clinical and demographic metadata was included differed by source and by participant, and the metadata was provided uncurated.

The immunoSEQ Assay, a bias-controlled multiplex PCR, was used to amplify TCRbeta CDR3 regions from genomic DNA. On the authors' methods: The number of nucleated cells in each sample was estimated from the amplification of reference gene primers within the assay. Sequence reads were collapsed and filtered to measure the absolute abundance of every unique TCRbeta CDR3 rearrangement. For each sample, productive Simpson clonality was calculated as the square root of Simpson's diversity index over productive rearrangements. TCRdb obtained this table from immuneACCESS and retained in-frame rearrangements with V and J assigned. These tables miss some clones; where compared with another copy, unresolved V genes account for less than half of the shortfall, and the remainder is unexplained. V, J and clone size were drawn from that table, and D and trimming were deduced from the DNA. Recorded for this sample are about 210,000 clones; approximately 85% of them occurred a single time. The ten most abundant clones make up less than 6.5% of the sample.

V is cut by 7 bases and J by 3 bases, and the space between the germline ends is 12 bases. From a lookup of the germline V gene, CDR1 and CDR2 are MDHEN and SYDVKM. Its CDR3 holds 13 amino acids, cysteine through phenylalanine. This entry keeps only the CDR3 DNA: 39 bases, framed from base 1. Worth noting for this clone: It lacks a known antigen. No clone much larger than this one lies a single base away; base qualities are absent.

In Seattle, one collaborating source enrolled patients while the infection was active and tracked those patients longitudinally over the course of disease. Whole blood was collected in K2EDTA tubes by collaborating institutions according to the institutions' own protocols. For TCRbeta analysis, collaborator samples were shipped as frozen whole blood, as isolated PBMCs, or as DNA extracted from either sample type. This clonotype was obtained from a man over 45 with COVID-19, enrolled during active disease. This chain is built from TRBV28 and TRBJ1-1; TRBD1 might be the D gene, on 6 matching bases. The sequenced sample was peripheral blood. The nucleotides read TGTGCCAGCATCTCTACAGGGTACACTGAAGCTTTCTTT. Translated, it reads CASISTGYTEAFF.